One and the same sample provided the 26 T cell receptor beta chains below, sequenced in a study of naive and memory T cell subsets. An equimolar mix of two oligonucleotides served as the beta constant-region primer for TRBC1 and TRBC2. From the UMI-ligation and nested PCR reads, TCRdb called clonotypes with MiXCR, one entry per CDR3 protein. Of 130,000 to 150,000 distinct CDR3 sequences in the sample, approximately 15% were seen once. The sequenced sample was naive CD4+ T cells from blood. The receptors were gathered from a human donor in good health.

The chain is built from TRBV11-1 and TRBJ1-1; D might be TRBD1 (5 bases). There are 14 residues in the CDR3. V dropped 3 bases and J dropped 2 bases, with 10 bases sitting between them. Germline V CDR1 and CDR2: SGHAT, FQDESV (reference sequence). CDR3 nucleotide sequence: TGTGCCAGCAGCTTTGGGGCCCTCAACACTGAAGCTTTCTTT. Protein product: CASSFGALNTEAFF.

This clonotype appeared a few times. The V call is TRBV4-1, the J call TRBJ1-2; weak D call: TRBD1 (5 bases). CDR1 is MGHRA, CDR2 YSYEKL, per germline. The CDR3 is 15 amino acids. The V and J ends lost 1 base and 3 bases respectively, with 12 bases between them. CDR3 sequence: CASSQVGAVDYGYTF. The CDR3 region has the DNA TGCGCCAGCAGCCAAGTCGGGGCCGTGGACTATGGCTACACCTTC.

V usage is TRBV4-3 and J usage is TRBJ2-7; possible D gene TRBD2, 6 bases. V lost 0 bases to trimming and J lost 2 bases, with 17 bases between them. Germline lookup yields CDR1 LGHNA and CDR2 YSLEER. The CDR3 totals 17 residues. CDR3 DNA: TGCGCCAGCAGCCAAGATCTTAGCGGCAGGTCGACCTACGAGCAGTACTTC. Translated: CASSQDLSGRSTYEQYF.

This clonotype came up a few times. V gene TRBV7-8 combines with J gene TRBJ2-7, with 14 bases aligning to TRBD2. J was trimmed by 3 bases and V by 1 base; bases with no gene match: 11. Germline loops: CDR1 SGHVS, CDR2 FQNEAQ. This CDR3 spans 19 amino acids. The CDR3 loop is CASSLGGTSGRSYFYEQYF. The CDR3 region has the DNA TGTGCCAGCAGCTTAGGGGGGACTAGCGGGAGATCCTATTTCTACGAGCAGTACTTC.

This clonotype has more than one count but fewer than ten. The CDR3: CASSLRLAGGWGTGELFF. CDR3 nucleotides: TGTGCCAGCAGCTTACGACTAGCGGGAGGTTGGGGCACCGGGGAGCTGTTTTTT. The chain employs TRBV11-2 and TRBJ2-2; 13 bases line up with TRBD2. Germline lookup yields CDR1 SGHAT and CDR2 FQNNGV. This CDR3 spans 18 amino acids. The J segment lost 4 bases and the V segment lost 2 bases, leaving 7 bases of the junction unmatched. Complete variable domain (other parts from reference TRBV11-2 and TRBJ2-2): EAGVAQSPRYKIIEKRQSVAFWCNPISGHATLYWYQQILGQGPKLLIQFQNNGVVDDSQLPKDRFSAERLKGVDSTLKIQPAKLEDSAVYLCASSLRLAGGWGTGELFFGEGSRLTVL.

The V call is TRBV6-6, the J call TRBJ2-7, with TRBD1 matching 7 bases. The V gene's germline CDR1 is MNHNY and CDR2 SVGAGI (reference sequence). V shed 7 bases, J shed 10 bases, and the junction held 10 bases outside the gene matches. The CDR3 contains 12 residues. The CDR3 here is CASTTGSLDQYF. Written as DNA, the CDR3 is TGTGCCAGCACGACAGGGAGCCTAGATCAGTACTTC.

This clonotype came up many times. J is TRBJ2-3 and V is TRBV12-3 or TRBV12-4; a weak D match, TRBD2 (5 bases). The V end lost 8 bases, the J end lost 5 bases, and 11 bases lay between the germline ends. The CDR3 has 12 amino acids. The CDR3 DNA reads TGTGCCAGCCTCCACGCGGGAGATACGCAGTATTTT. Translation gives CASLHAGDTQYF.

This clonotype has just a few counts. This chain connects TRBV12-3 or TRBV12-4 to TRBJ1-1, with D unclear. The CDR3 is made up of 13 amino acids. V was cut by 5 bases and J by 4 bases, with 11 bases left in between. CDR3 loop: CASSREFVTEAFF. The CDR3 DNA follows: TGTGCCAGCAGTCGCGAATTTGTCACTGAAGCTTTCTTT.

This clonotype was seen only a few times. V is TRBV7-8 and J is TRBJ2-4; D call uncertain. The length of the CDR3 is 18 residues. Trimming took 1 base from V and 0 from J, leaving 16 bases between them. The germline V gene encodes CDR1 SGHVS and CDR2 FQNEAQ. CDR3 sequence reads: CASSLEGWLILAKNIQYF. CDR3 coding DNA: TGTGCCAGCAGCTTAGAGGGTTGGCTGATACTAGCCAAAAACATTCAGTACTTC. Based on the CDR3 plus reference TRBV7-8 and TRBJ2-4, the full variable domain is GAGVSQSPRYKVAKRGQDVALRCDPISGHVSLFWYQQALGQGPEFLTYFQNEAQLDKSGLPSDRFFAERPEGSVSTLKIQRTQQEDSAVYLCASSLEGWLILAKNIQYFGAGTRLSVL.

The V and J genes are TRBV2 and TRBJ2-7; 10 bases line up with TRBD1. The CDR3 consists of 15 residues. Germline V gene data show CDR1 as SNHLY and CDR2 as FYNNEI. V gave up 6 bases and J gave up 5 bases; unmatched junction bases: 10. Here the CDR3 reads CASRPKDRGIDEQYF. The CDR3 coding sequence is TGTGCCAGCAGGCCCAAGGACAGGGGGATTGACGAGCAGTACTTC.

There are many counts of this clonotype. The rearrangement joins TRBV29-1 to TRBJ2-1; 8 bases match TRBD1. CDR1 and CDR2 (germline): SQVTM, ANQGSEA. V shed 8 bases and J 0 bases; nucleotides not matched to a gene: 12. The CDR3 totals 16 residues. The CDR3 region has the DNA TGCAGCACCCCATCGGGACAGGCAAGCTCCTACAATGAGCAGTTCTTC. Its protein product is CSTPSGQASSYNEQFF.

The chain combines TRBV5-4 with TRBJ2-1, with TRBD2 matching over 7 bases. CDR1 SGHNT and CDR2 YYREEE come from the germline V gene (reference sequence). The CDR3 sequence is 14 residues long. V dropped 7 bases and J dropped 4; count of bases not matched to a gene: 8. The CDR3 DNA reads as TGTGCCAGCGGGCTAGCGGTAGCATACAATGAGCAGTTCTTC. Its translation is CASGLAVAYNEQFF.

This clonotype was detected many times. In DNA, the CDR3 is TGTGCCAGCAGTGCGGGCTCCTCGGGGAGGTCTGAAGCTTTCTTT. Translating gives CASSAGSSGRSEAFF. This chain uses TRBV25-1 with TRBJ1-1; D not certain. This CDR3 is built from 15 residues. Trimming took off 4 bases at V and 6 bases at J, with 18 bases between the two ends. From germline, CDR1 is MGHDK and CDR2 SYGVNS. Filled out from reference TRBV25-1 and TRBJ1-1, the complete variable domain reads EADIYQTPRYLVIGTGKKITLECSQTMGHDKMYWYQQDPGMELHLIHYSYGVNSTEKGDLSSESTVSRIRTEHFPLTLESARPSHTSQYLCASSAGSSGRSEAFFGQGTRLTVV.

V is TRBV12-3 or TRBV12-4 and J is TRBJ2-5; 9 positions agree with TRBD2. Trimming at V came to 1 base and at J to 2 bases, leaving 8 bases not matched to a gene. The CDR3 has 17 residues. The CDR3 nucleotides read TGTGCCAGCAGTTTAGTCCCTAGCGGGGCAGGGCAAGAGACCCAGTACTTC. This sequence encodes CASSLVPSGAGQETQYF.

This clonotype turned up a few times. Relative to the germline gene, one junction end is altered; a read error may explain this. This chain uses TRBV10-3 with TRBJ2-7; D is ambiguous. Looked up from germline, CDR1 is ENHRY and CDR2 is SYGVKD. The CDR3 covers 14 residues. The CDR3: CAISEFSDTPFSHF. The CDR3 nucleotides are TGTGCCATCAGTGAGTTTAGTGACACCCCATTTTCTCACTTC.

Worth noting for this clonotype: An end of the junction differs from the germline gene, which may be a read error. The chain joins TRBV4-1 to TRBJ1-1; a possible D gene is TRBD1 (6 bases). CDR1 and CDR2 from the germline V gene are MGHRA and YSYEKL. The CDR3 is 15 residues long. CDR3 DNA: TGCGCCAGCAGCCAAGACCGTATGAGGGGGACTGGAGCTTTCTTT. This sequence encodes CASSQDRMRGTGAFF.

This clonotype was recorded at least ten times. J is TRBJ2-3 and V is TRBV4-3, with D hard to call. CDR3 length: 12 residues. V lost 0 bases, J lost 5 bases, and 3 bases lay in between. Per germline, CDR1 LGHNA and CDR2 YSLEER. CDR3 in amino acids: CASSQEGDTQYF. The DNA for the CDR3 is TGCGCCAGCAGCCAAGAAGGAGATACGCAGTATTTT.

The chain couples TRBV3-1 to TRBJ2-2; D is undetermined. The germline CDR1 and CDR2 sequences are LGHDT and YNNKEL (reference sequence). Trimming took 7 bases from V and 6 from J, leaving 6 bases between them. The CDR3 covers 11 residues. The CDR3 loop reads CASTISGELFF. CDR3 sequence (DNA): TGTGCCAGCACAATCTCCGGGGAGCTGTTTTTT.

This clonotype has a handful of counts. The chain combines TRBV4-2 with TRBJ1-4; 8 positions agree with TRBD1. The CDR3 consists of 15 residues. Losses at the gene ends were 4 bases for V and 1 base for J; bases not matched to a gene: 2. Germline CDR1 LGHNA, CDR2 YNFKEQ. CDR3 coding DNA: TGTGCCAGCAGCCCTGGACAGGGAACTAATGAAAAACTGTTTTTT. Translating it yields CASSPGQGTNEKLFF.

This clonotype was counted between two and nine times. The chain employs TRBV18 and TRBJ2-3; D is unresolved. CDR3 length equals 11 residues. V lost 3 bases and J 6 bases, leaving 4 bases between the germline ends. CDR1 and CDR2 from the germline V gene are KGHSH and LQKENI. The CDR3 DNA is TGTGCCAGCTCACCTTTTGATACGCAGTATTTT. This sequence encodes CASSPFDTQYF.

The CDR3 nucleotides are TGTGCCAGCAGCTCGACAGGGACTTACGAAAAACTGTTTTTT. It encodes CASSSTGTYEKLFF. The chain links TRBV7-9 to TRBJ1-4; 7 positions agree with TRBD1. After removal of 4 bases from V and 8 bases from J, the junction contained 7 bases not matched to a gene. Per germline, CDR1 SEHNR and CDR2 FQNEAQ (reference sequence). The CDR3 sequence is 14 residues long.

The chain has TRBV6-5 and TRBJ1-5; D may be TRBD1 (5 bases). V lost 8 bases, J lost 7 bases, and 12 bases lay in between. The CDR3 has 12 residues. The germline gives CDR1 MNHEY, CDR2 SVGAGI. CDR3: CASGPGQQPQHF. The CDR3 region has the DNA TGTGCCAGCGGGCCGGGGCAGCAGCCCCAGCATTTT.

The J gene is TRBJ2-7, the V gene TRBV29-1, with 10 bases lining up with TRBD1. There are 13 residues in the CDR3. The ends lost 7 bases at V and 1 base at J; junction bases unmatched: 4. Germline loops: CDR1 SQVTM, CDR2 ANQGSEA. The CDR3: CSARTGGSYEQYF. The DNA for the CDR3 is TGCAGCGCTCGGACAGGGGGTTCCTACGAGCAGTACTTC.

This chain joins TRBV24-1 and TRBJ1-1; D uncertain. With 1 base removed from V and 1 base from J, the gap between germline ends came to 6 bases. Germline assignment: CDR1 KGHDR and CDR2 SFDVKD. This CDR3 contains 14 residues. DNA of the CDR3: TGTGCCACCAGTGATTTTAGTCCGAACACTGAAGCTTTCTTT. Its protein product is CATSDFSPNTEAFF.

In this sample, this clonotype turned up a few times. CDR3 DNA sequence: TGTGCCAGCAGCCGACCTCCAGGGCTCGGAAACACCATATATTTT. This encodes CASSRPPGLGNTIYF. The gene calls are TRBV16 and TRBJ1-3; TRBD1 is a possible D gene (5 bases). The CDR3 is 15 amino acids. The germline V gene has CDR1 KGHSY and CDR2 FQNENV. V lost 4 bases and J 4 bases, leaving 14 bases between the germline ends.

The DNA of the CDR3 is TGCAGCGCTGCCTCGACAGGGAGCACAGATACGCAGTATTTT. This encodes CSAASTGSTDTQYF. The chain links TRBV29-1 to TRBJ2-3; 7 positions match TRBD1. The CDR3 has 14 amino acids. Trimming cost V 7 bases and J 0 bases; bases outside gene matches: 7. CDR1 is SQVTM, CDR2 ANQGSEA, per germline.